The T cell receptor beta chain described here comes from a study of shared clonotypes between healthy human individuals. About the research overall: Two women and a few men aged 18 to 49 served as donors. Study conclusions and caveats: Compared with clonotypes that all four donors shared, non-shared clonotypes had lower generation probabilities.

TCRdb's copy holds only in-frame clones and misses some; the assay was immunoSEQ multiplex PCR. The sample contains millions of clones, approximately 95% of which appear only once. In the case of this clone: Its specificity is unknown.

The CDR3 loop spans 16 amino acids. With V trimmed by 3 bases and J by 4 bases, 7 bases remained unmatched. Germline lookup yields CDR1 SEHNR and CDR2 FQNEAQ (reference sequence). Sequences were obtained from naive CD4+ T cells from PBMCs. Subset denoted: CD45RA+ positively selected. J is TRBJ2-2 and V is TRBV7-9; 8 bases fit TRBD1. The TCR was taken from a young man in good health. Some clones in this sample may be carry-over from other donors' samples. The CDR3 loop is CASSLRQGARTGELFF. In nucleotides, the CDR3 is TGTGCCAGCAGCTTGAGGCAGGGGGCTCGCACCGGGGAGCTGTTTTTT.